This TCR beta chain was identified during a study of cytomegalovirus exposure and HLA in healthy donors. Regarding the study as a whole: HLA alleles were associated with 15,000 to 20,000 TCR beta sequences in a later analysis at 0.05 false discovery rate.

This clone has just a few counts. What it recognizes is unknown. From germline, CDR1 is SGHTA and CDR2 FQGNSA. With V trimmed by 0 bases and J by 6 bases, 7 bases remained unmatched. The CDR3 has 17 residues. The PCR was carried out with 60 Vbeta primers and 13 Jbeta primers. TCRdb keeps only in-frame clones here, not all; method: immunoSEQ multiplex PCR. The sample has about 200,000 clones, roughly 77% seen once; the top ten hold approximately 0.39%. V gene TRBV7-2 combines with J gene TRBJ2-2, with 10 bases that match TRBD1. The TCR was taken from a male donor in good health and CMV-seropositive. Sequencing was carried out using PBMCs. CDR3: CASSLALGTGDPGELFF. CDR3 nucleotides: TGTGCCAGCAGCTTAGCCCTCGGGACAGGGGATCCCGGGGAGCTGTTTTTT.